These T cell receptor beta chains were read from a single sample in a study of T cell changes during pregnancy in multiple sclerosis. The repertoire was sequenced with immunoSEQ multiplex PCR; TCRdb's copy has only in-frame clones and lacks some. The table records some 85,000 clones, roughly 93% of them present only once. The specimen comprised peripheral blood, sampled in the third trimester of pregnancy. The source is a female donor with multiple sclerosis, enrolled in a pregnancy study. CDR3s include the opening cysteine and the closing phenylalanine or tryptophan. A D gene is named only where the DNA matches it firmly. A clone size is listed for some rows: how often the clone was seen (once, few, many), or a class if it is expanded.

cdr3_nt: TGTGCCAGCAGTTTCCAGACAGGGGTATTCTCTGGAAACACCATATATTTT; cdr3_aa: CASSFQTGVFSGNTIYF; v_call: TRBV28; d_call: TRBD1; j_call: TRBJ1-3; cdr3_length: 17; clone_size: few
cdr3_nt: TGTGCCAGCAGCGGGGACAGGGGTAGACCCTACGAGCAGTACTTC; cdr3_aa: CASSGDRGRPYEQYF; v_call: TRBV7-9; d_call: TRBD1; j_call: TRBJ2-7; cdr3_length: 15; clone_size: .
cdr3_nt: TGTGCCAGCAGTTTATCGCCGACAGGGAAGGATACGCAGTATTTT; cdr3_aa: CASSLSPTGKDTQYF; v_call: TRBV27; d_call: TRBD1; j_call: TRBJ2-3; cdr3_length: 15; clone_size: .
cdr3_nt: TGCGCCAGCAGCTTGGGTACAGCTATTTACGAGCAGTACTTC; cdr3_aa: CASSLGTAIYEQYF; v_call: TRBV5-1; d_call: .; j_call: TRBJ2-7; cdr3_length: 14; clone_size: .
cdr3_nt: TGTGCCAGCAGCTTCACAGGGACCGGGGAGCTGTTTTTT; cdr3_aa: CASSFTGTGELFF; v_call: TRBV7-7; d_call: .; j_call: TRBJ2-2; cdr3_length: 13; clone_size: .
cdr3_nt: TGTGCCAGCAGCCGGACTAGCGGTCGCAATGAGCAGTTCTTC; cdr3_aa: CASSRTSGRNEQFF; v_call: TRBV7-8; d_call: TRBD2; j_call: TRBJ2-1; cdr3_length: 14; clone_size: .
cdr3_nt: TGTGCCAGCAGTTTGGCCTGGGGCCGGGGGGTTTATGGCTACACCTTC; cdr3_aa: CASSLAWGRGVYGYTF; v_call: TRBV28; d_call: .; j_call: TRBJ1-2; cdr3_length: 16; clone_size: .
cdr3_nt: TGTGCCAGCAGTCCTACCCTGGGCCTCTCCTACAATGAGCAGTTCTTC; cdr3_aa: CASSPTLGLSYNEQFF; v_call: TRBV14; d_call: .; j_call: TRBJ2-1; cdr3_length: 16; clone_size: .
cdr3_nt: TGTGCCAGCAGGGGACTAGCGGGAGTGGGTGAGCAGTTCTTC; cdr3_aa: CASRGLAGVGEQFF; v_call: TRBV2; d_call: TRBD2; j_call: TRBJ2-1; cdr3_length: 14; clone_size: .
cdr3_nt: TGTGCCAGCAGCTCGACAGGGTTTGGGCTCTACGAGCAGTACTTC; cdr3_aa: CASSSTGFGLYEQYF; v_call: TRBV13; d_call: TRBD1; j_call: TRBJ2-7; cdr3_length: 15; clone_size: .
cdr3_nt: TGTGCCAGCAGCCCCTACCGGGACTCCCGCTCCTACGAGCAGTACTTC; cdr3_aa: CASSPYRDSRSYEQYF; v_call: TRBV7-8; d_call: .; j_call: TRBJ2-7; cdr3_length: 16; clone_size: .
cdr3_nt: TGTGCCAGCAGTGAATATAGGGGGCAATCGGATACGCAGTATTTT; cdr3_aa: CASSEYRGQSDTQYF; v_call: TRBV25-1; d_call: TRBD1; j_call: TRBJ2-3; cdr3_length: 15; clone_size: .
cdr3_nt: TGTGCCAGCAGCACGCTCCCGGGACTAGAAGGATACATTCAGTACTTC; cdr3_aa: CASSTLPGLEGYIQYF; v_call: TRBV7-9; d_call: TRBD2; j_call: TRBJ2-4; cdr3_length: 16; clone_size: once
cdr3_nt: TGTGCCTGGAGTTCGGGGCAAGGGGGAGTCGGGGATGGCTACACCTTC; cdr3_aa: CAWSSGQGGVGDGYTF; v_call: TRBV30; d_call: .; j_call: TRBJ1-2; cdr3_length: 16; clone_size: .
cdr3_nt: TGCGCCAGCAGCTTGGCGGCGGGAGGGGAGACCCAGTACTTC; cdr3_aa: CASSLAAGGETQYF; v_call: TRBV5-1; d_call: TRBD2; j_call: TRBJ2-5; cdr3_length: 14; clone_size: .
cdr3_nt: TGTGCCTGGGGGACGGACAGGAATCAGCCCCAGCATTTT; cdr3_aa: CAWGTDRNQPQHF; v_call: TRBV30; d_call: TRBD1; j_call: TRBJ1-5; cdr3_length: 13; clone_size: .
cdr3_nt: TGTGCCAGCAGCGCCCCCAGACAGGGGGGGGACTCTGGGGCCAACGTCCTGACTTTC; cdr3_aa: CASSAPRQGGDSGANVLTF; v_call: TRBV9; d_call: TRBD1; j_call: TRBJ2-6; cdr3_length: 19; clone_size: .
cdr3_nt: TGCGCCAGCAGCCAAGAGGTCGAGAGCTCCTACGAGCAGTACTTC; cdr3_aa: CASSQEVESSYEQYF; v_call: TRBV4-1; d_call: .; j_call: TRBJ2-7; cdr3_length: 15; clone_size: .
cdr3_nt: TGTGCCAGCAGCTTATTCCCTGTTCGCGGGAGGGCCGGCAATGAGCAGTTCTTC; cdr3_aa: CASSLFPVRGRAGNEQFF; v_call: TRBV7-2; d_call: TRBD2; j_call: TRBJ2-1; cdr3_length: 18; clone_size: .
cdr3_nt: TGTGCCAGTAGTCCCGGGACTAGCGGCTACGAGCAGTACTTC; cdr3_aa: CASSPGTSGYEQYF; v_call: TRBV19; d_call: TRBD2; j_call: TRBJ2-7; cdr3_length: 14; clone_size: .
cdr3_nt: TGTGCCAGCAGCGTGGCGGGGGGGACCTACGAGCAGTACTTC; cdr3_aa: CASSVAGGTYEQYF; v_call: TRBV9; d_call: TRBD2; j_call: TRBJ2-7; cdr3_length: 14; clone_size: .
cdr3_nt: TGCGCCAGCAGCTTGGGTTCGGACTACTCGAATACCGAGCAGTACTTC; cdr3_aa: CASSLGSDYSNTEQYF; v_call: TRBV5-1; d_call: .; j_call: TRBJ2-7; cdr3_length: 16; clone_size: .
cdr3_nt: TGTGCCAGCAGTAGGGGGACATCCTACGAGCAGTACTTC; cdr3_aa: CASSRGTSYEQYF; v_call: TRBV6-6; d_call: .; j_call: TRBJ2-7; cdr3_length: 13; clone_size: .
cdr3_nt: TGTGCCAGCAGCTTTGCGGACAGGGGCCCCACTAACTATGGCTACACCTTC; cdr3_aa: CASSFADRGPTNYGYTF; v_call: TRBV7-9; d_call: TRBD1; j_call: TRBJ1-2; cdr3_length: 17; clone_size: .
cdr3_nt: TGTGCCAGTAGTATGGGGGCAGGAGATTTGATTGACCTTTACAATGAGCAGTTCTTC; cdr3_aa: CASSMGAGDLIDLYNEQFF; v_call: TRBV19; d_call: .; j_call: TRBJ2-1; cdr3_length: 19; clone_size: .
cdr3_nt: TGTGCCAGCAGCTTAGGTGGCGGGAGGGGGGAGCTGTTTTTT; cdr3_aa: CASSLGGGRGELFF; v_call: TRBV7-8; d_call: TRBD2; j_call: TRBJ2-2; cdr3_length: 14; clone_size: once